One sample yielded the 2 T cell receptor beta chains listed below, sequenced in a study of blood T cell repertoires in COVID-19. The table came from immunoSEQ multiplex PCR; TCRdb's copy has only in-frame clones and leaves some out. The table lists about 210,000 clones, around 80% of them singletons. Sequencing input: peripheral blood. These receptors all come from a man in his 60s with acute or convalescent COVID-19.

The chain recombines TRBV18 with TRBJ1-5; tentatively, D is TRBD1 (5 bases). Trimming shortened V by 1 base and J by 7 bases, and 11 bases separated the two germline ends. CDR3 size: 14 residues. In germline, CDR1 is KGHSH, CDR2 LQKENI. The CDR3 coding sequence is TGTGCCAGCTCACCACGTCAGGGCAGGCAGCCCCAGCATTTT. Translation gives CASSPRQGRQPQHF.

This chain connects TRBV7-2 to TRBJ2-3, with TRBD2 matching 10 bases. Germline assignment: CDR1 SGHTA and CDR2 FQGNSA. The J segment lost 4 bases and the V segment lost 4 bases, leaving 5 bases of the junction unmatched. The CDR3 consists of 15 residues. CDR3 sequence reads: CASSWTSGPSDTQYF. The CDR3 region has the DNA TGTGCCAGCAGCTGGACTAGCGGACCTTCAGATACGCAGTATTTT.